The 26 T cell receptor beta chains below come from one sample, sequenced in a study of T-cell reconstitution after alpha-beta-depleted transplantation in children. Preparation of the TCRbeta library was carried out with unique molecular identifiers. From the PCR reads, TCRdb called clonotypes with MiXCR, one entry per CDR3 protein. The sample carries about 120,000 distinct CDR3 sequences, around 10% recorded once. The sample consisted of PBMCs from the stem cell graft donor, taken from the stem cell graft. These receptors were collected from a human donor who donated a stem cell graft to a child with acute lymphoblastic leukemia.

This clonotype was observed at least ten times. The chain combines TRBV6-5 with TRBJ2-7, with a tentative D call TRBD2 (6 bases). In germline, CDR1 is MNHEY, CDR2 SVGAGI. Trimming took 0 bases from V and 2 from J, leaving 11 bases between them. This CDR3 comprises 15 residues. The CDR3 DNA reads TGTGCCAGCAGTTACTCCGGGGACTCTACCTACGAGCAGTACTTC. Residues: CASSYSGDSTYEQYF.

This clonotype was found many times. CDR3 coding DNA: TGTGCCAGCTCACCGGGCACAGATACGCAGTATTTT. Its protein is CASSPGTDTQYF. The chain employs TRBV18 and TRBJ2-3, with D unresolved. The V and J ends lost 3 bases and 1 base respectively, with 2 bases between them. CDR1 and CDR2 (germline): KGHSH, LQKENI. The CDR3 consists of 12 residues.

With regard to this clonotype: A clone one base away is much larger, so this may be a read error. This sequence joins TRBV10-2 and TRBJ2-1; 13 nucleotides agree with TRBD2. V was pared by 9 bases and J by 7 bases, with 9 bases of the junction left unmatched. The length of the CDR3 is 15 residues. Germline V CDR1 and CDR2: WSHSY, SAAADI. CDR3 amino acids: CARSYTSGGGNEQFF. DNA for the CDR3: TGCGCCAGAAGTTATACTAGCGGGGGGGGAAATGAGCAGTTCTTC.

This clonotype was observed many times. J is TRBJ1-5 and V is TRBV7-2, with 7 nucleotides matching TRBD1. J was trimmed by 5 bases and V by 2 bases; bases with no gene match: 6. CDR3 length: 15 amino acids. Per the germline V gene, CDR1 is SGHTA and CDR2 is FQGNSA. CDR3 DNA: TGTGCCAGCAGCTTAACCGACAGGGAATATCAGCCCCAGCATTTT. Its translation is CASSLTDREYQPQHF.

Many counts were recorded for this clonotype. The chain is built from TRBV20-1 and TRBJ2-1; a weak D match, TRBD2 (6 bases). The CDR3 has 16 amino acids. Trimming cost V 3 bases and J 4 bases, with 19 bases left between them. The germline V gene encodes CDR1 DFQATT and CDR2 SNEGSKA (reference sequence). The CDR3 DNA follows: TGCAGTGCTAGCTTCCTCGGAGGGCGCCTATACAATGAGCAGTTCTTC. Its protein product is CSASFLGGRLYNEQFF.

This clonotype has ten or more counts. V and J are TRBV29-1 and TRBJ2-7, with 9 bases aligning to TRBD1. Germline V gives CDR1 SQVTM, CDR2 ANQGSEA. The CDR3 contains 16 residues. V shed 6 bases, J shed 6 bases, and the junction held 18 bases outside the gene matches. CDR3 nucleotide sequence: TGCAGCGTCGAGGGGTTTGGACAGGGGAAGGAGGTCGAGCAGTACTTC. Translated, it gives CSVEGFGQGKEVEQYF.

This clonotype was seen at least ten times. The chain is built from TRBV9 and TRBJ2-1; 11 nucleotides match TRBD2. The CDR3 runs 14 residues. The junction had 1 base not matched to a gene; V was cut back by 2 bases and J by 6 bases. Germline-derived CDR1 and CDR2 are SGDLS and YYNGEE. The CDR3 DNA reads as TGTGCCAGCAGCGTTCTAGCGGGAGGCAATGAGCAGTTCTTC. It is translated as CASSVLAGGNEQFF.

In this sample, this clonotype turned up a few times. The chain carries TRBV6-6 and TRBJ1-2, with D possibly TRBD1 on 5 matching bases. Looked up from germline, CDR1 is MNHNY and CDR2 is SVGAGI (reference sequence). The ends were cut back, 7 bases at V and 4 bases at J, with 13 bases in the middle. The CDR3 spans 13 residues. The CDR3 sequence is CASTRQLGYGYTF. DNA for the CDR3: TGTGCCAGCACCCGACAGTTGGGCTATGGCTACACCTTC.

Comments on this clonotype: This may come from a read error, since a much larger clone is one base off. The chain has TRBV5-1 and TRBJ2-5; tentative D call: TRBD1 (6 bases). Germline V gene sequence: CDR1 SGHRS, CDR2 YFSETQ. CDR3 length: 15 residues. V was clipped by 1 base and J by 5 bases, with 15 bases between them. The CDR3 region is CASSLQDSGTETQYF. The CDR3 nucleotides read TGCGCCAGCAGCTTGCAGGACAGTGGTACGGAGACCCAGTACTTC.

The table lists this clonotype with many counts. The rearrangement joins TRBV5-6 to TRBJ2-1, with 7 bases fitting TRBD2. From germline, CDR1 is SGHDT and CDR2 YYEEEE. The CDR3 has 15 amino acids. J gave up 0 bases and V 2 bases, and 2 bases lay outside the gene matches. The CDR3 loop is CASSFGRLSYNEQFF. The CDR3 nucleotides read TGTGCCAGCAGCTTCGGGAGGCTCTCCTACAATGAGCAGTTCTTC.

This clonotype was recorded many times. This rearrangement joins TRBV7-2 to TRBJ2-5; D is unresolved. CDR3 length equals 15 residues. Germline CDR1 and CDR2: SGHTA and FQGNSA. V dropped 1 base and J dropped 2 bases, with 11 bases sitting between them. The CDR3 nucleotides are TGTGCCAGCAGCTTAGTTGGGCAGCGACAAGAGACCCAGTACTTC. Translation: CASSLVGQRQETQYF.

This clonotype was detected many times. This chain uses TRBV2 with TRBJ2-1; possibly TRBD1 for D (6 bases). CDR1 and CDR2 from the germline V gene are SNHLY and FYNNEI. V lost 6 bases, J lost 1 base, and 16 bases lay in between. This CDR3 is built from 16 residues. The CDR3 region has the DNA TGTGCCAGCAGCCCATCCGGGACACGATCCTACAATGAGCAGTTCTTC. Translating gives CASSPSGTRSYNEQFF.

This clonotype was recorded at least ten times. The chain has TRBV12-3 or TRBV12-4 and TRBJ1-6, with D perhaps matching TRBD1 (5 bases). V dropped 2 bases and J dropped 6 bases, with 14 bases sitting between them. The CDR3 length is 16 residues. CDR3 protein: CASSLWGRGPNSPLHF. The CDR3 nucleotides are TGTGCCAGCAGTTTATGGGGCCGGGGCCCTAATTCACCCCTCCACTTT.

Points on this clonotype: Given a much more abundant clone one base away, this may be a read error. V and J are TRBV20-1 and TRBJ2-2, with D possibly matching TRBD2 (5 bases). Trimming pared 5 bases from V and 1 base from J, leaving 14 bases between. CDR1 and CDR2 (germline): DFQATT, SNEGSKA (reference sequence). This CDR3 region has 15 residues. Here the CDR3 reads CSAPSVGVNTGELFF. CDR3 DNA: TGCAGTGCTCCATCGGTGGGAGTGAACACCGGGGAGCTGTTTTTT.

This clonotype came up many times. The chain joins TRBV10-3 to TRBJ2-3; D gene unclear. The CDR3 consists of 16 residues. The ends were cut back, 4 bases at V and 5 bases at J, with 19 bases in the middle. The V gene's germline CDR1 is ENHRY and CDR2 SYGVKD. CDR3: CAISGEGVGSGDTQYF. Written as DNA, the CDR3 is TGTGCCATCAGTGGCGAAGGTGTGGGGTCGGGAGATACGCAGTATTTT.

This clonotype was counted at least ten times. The V call is TRBV20-1, the J call TRBJ2-3, with 9 bases that match TRBD2. The V gene's germline CDR1 is DFQATT and CDR2 SNEGSKA (reference sequence). The ends lost 0 bases at V and 1 base at J; junction bases unmatched: 5. This CDR3 has 16 residues. The CDR3 sequence: CSARDWASGGTDTQYF. CDR3 DNA sequence: TGCAGTGCTAGAGATTGGGCTAGCGGGGGCACAGATACGCAGTATTTT.

This clonotype has at least ten counts. The chain has TRBV20-1 and TRBJ2-4, with 14 positions matching TRBD2. Germline CDR1 DFQATT, CDR2 SNEGSKA (reference sequence). Losses at the gene ends were 0 bases for V and 0 bases for J; bases not matched to a gene: 7. The CDR3 is 19 amino acids. CDR3 amino acids: CSARDPGLAGVLAKNIQYF. The CDR3 nucleotides read TGCAGTGCTAGAGATCCGGGACTAGCGGGGGTTCTAGCCAAAAACATTCAGTACTTC.

This clonotype appeared many times. CDR3 bases: TGCAGCGTCCTGGGGGGGCGGGGAAACACTGAAGCTTTCTTT. Protein: CSVLGGRGNTEAFF. The chain combines TRBV29-1 with TRBJ1-1; a possible D gene is TRBD1 (6 bases). Germline V lookup: CDR1 SQVTM, CDR2 ANQGSEA. V shed 6 bases and J shed 2 bases, with 16 bases lying between them. There are 14 residues in the CDR3. Full variable domain (outside the CDR3, taken from reference TRBV29-1 and TRBJ1-1): SAVISQKPSRDICQRGTSLTIQCQVDSQVTMMFWYRQQPGQSLTLIATANQGSEATYESGFVIDKFPISRPNLTFSTLTVSNMSPEDSSIYLCSVLGGRGNTEAFFGQGTRLTVV.

This clonotype was seen at least ten times. The chain is built from TRBV10-3 and TRBJ2-1, with D possibly TRBD1 on 5 matching bases. Trimming took 4 bases from V and 0 from J, leaving 7 bases between them. CDR1 and CDR2 from the germline V gene are ENHRY and SYGVKD. This CDR3 contains 14 residues. CDR3 sequence reads: CAISGQPSYNEQFF. In nucleotides, the CDR3 is TGTGCCATCAGTGGACAGCCCTCCTACAATGAGCAGTTCTTC.

This clonotype was seen repeatedly, ten times or more. The chain joins TRBV7-2 to TRBJ2-3, with D uncertain. V shed 5 bases and J shed 2 bases, with 8 bases lying between them. CDR1 and CDR2 from the germline V gene are SGHTA and FQGNSA. CDR3 size: 13 residues. CDR3 region: CASSLYYTDTQYF. DNA of the CDR3: TGTGCCAGCAGCCTATATTACACAGATACGCAGTATTTT.

This clonotype was counted many times. The gene calls are TRBV7-9 and TRBJ2-3; 9 bases are a match to TRBD2. Germline CDR1 SEHNR, CDR2 FQNEAQ (reference sequence). After removal of 4 bases from V and 0 bases from J, the junction contained 2 bases not matched to a gene. The CDR3 has 15 residues. The CDR3 DNA reads as TGTGCCAGCAGCTATCTAGCGGGGAGCACAGATACGCAGTATTTT. Translated, it gives CASSYLAGSTDTQYF.

This clonotype was seen at least ten times. The rearrangement joins TRBV7-9 to TRBJ2-5, with D maybe TRBD1 (5 bases). CDR3 length: 15 amino acids. With 0 bases removed from V and 2 bases from J, the gap between germline ends came to 10 bases. The germline CDR1 and CDR2 sequences are SEHNR and FQNEAQ (reference sequence). In DNA form, the CDR3 reads TGTGCCAGCAGCTTAGCGCAGGGAACACAAGAGACCCAGTACTTC. This codes for CASSLAQGTQETQYF. Full variable domain (missing parts from reference TRBV7-9 and TRBJ2-5): DTGVSQNPRHKITKRGQNVTFRCDPISEHNRLYWYRQTLGQGPEFLTYFQNEAQLEKSRLLSDRFSAERPKGSFSTLEIQRTEQGDSAMYLCASSLAQGTQETQYFGPGTRLLVL.

This clonotype has at least ten counts. The chain recombines TRBV5-1 with TRBJ2-7; 7 nucleotides agree with TRBD1. V shed 0 bases, J shed 6 bases, and the junction held 6 bases outside the gene matches. CDR1 is SGHRS and CDR2 is YFSETQ in the germline V gene. This CDR3 contains 14 residues. This CDR3 is CASSLEGRGFEQYF. The CDR3 nucleotides are TGCGCCAGCAGCTTGGAAGGCAGGGGGTTCGAGCAGTACTTC.

This clonotype came up many times. The chain recombines TRBV7-9 with TRBJ2-7, with a weak D call TRBD1 (8 bases). V shed 5 bases and J shed 6 bases, with 17 bases lying between them. CDR3 length: 14 amino acids. Germline V gene lookup returns CDR1 SEHNR and CDR2 FQNEAQ (reference sequence). This CDR3 reads CASSPRTGRGEQYF. DNA of the CDR3: TGTGCCAGCAGCCCTCGGACAGGGAGGGGCGAGCAGTACTTC.

This clonotype was recorded at least ten times. J is TRBJ2-1 and V is TRBV12-3 or TRBV12-4, with 7 bases that match TRBD1. The V and J ends lost 2 bases and 7 bases, in that order; junction bases with no gene match: 5. The length of the CDR3 is 14 residues. The CDR3 is CASSLRGQLNEQFF. CDR3 DNA sequence: TGTGCCAGCAGTTTAAGGGGACAGTTAAATGAGCAGTTCTTC.

Worth noting for this clonotype: The junction and the germline gene differ at one end; a read error may be behind it. This chain connects TRBV4-3 to TRBJ2-6; possibly TRBD1 or TRBD2 for D (5 bases each). This CDR3 is built from 19 residues. Germline lookup yields CDR1 LGHNA and CDR2 YSLEER. CDR3 nucleotides: TGCGCCAGCAGCCAAGTGCCCTGGGGAACAGGTTCCGGGGCCAACGGCCTGACTTTC. It translates to CASSQVPWGTGSGANGLTF.